This T cell receptor (beta chain) was identified in a study of shared clonotypes between healthy human individuals. Details on this clone: Its matching antigen is unknown.

The table came from immunoSEQ multiplex PCR; TCRdb's copy has only in-frame clones and leaves some out. The sample contains about 2.4 million clones, roughly 93% of which appear only once. Broader study findings: It was the non-shared clonotypes that had lower generation probabilities than clonotypes shared by all four donors.

V lost 0 bases and J 0 bases, leaving 8 bases between the germline ends. CDR1 and CDR2 from the germline V gene are SGHKS and YYEKEE (reference sequence). CDR3 length: 15 amino acids. The chain joins TRBV5-5 to TRBJ2-3, with D perhaps matching TRBD2 (5 bases). The sequence was collected from a man younger than 30 in good health. Some clones in this sample may be carry-over from other donors' samples. The sample consisted of naive CD4+ T cells from PBMCs. Documented subset: CD45RA+ positively selected. The CDR3 is CASSLDPGSTDTQYF. The CDR3 DNA reads TGTGCCAGCAGCTTGGATCCGGGGAGCACAGATACGCAGTATTTT.